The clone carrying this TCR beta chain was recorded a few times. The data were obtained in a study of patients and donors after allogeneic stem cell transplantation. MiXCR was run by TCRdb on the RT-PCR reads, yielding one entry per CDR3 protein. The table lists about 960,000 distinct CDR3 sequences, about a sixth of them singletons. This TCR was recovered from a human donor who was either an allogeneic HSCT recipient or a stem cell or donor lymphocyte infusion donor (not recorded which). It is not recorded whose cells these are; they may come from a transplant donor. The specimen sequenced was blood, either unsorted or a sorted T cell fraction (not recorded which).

The CDR3 protein is CAWSQGTKTNEQYF. The CDR3 DNA reads as TGTGCCTGGAGTCAGGGGACCAAAACGAACGAGCAGTACTTC. V and J are TRBV30 and TRBJ2-7, with D perhaps matching TRBD1 (6 bases). The CDR3 consists of 14 residues. Trimming removed 2 bases at V and 5 bases at J, with 16 bases between. CDR1 and CDR2 from the germline V gene are GTSNPN and SVGIG (reference sequence).